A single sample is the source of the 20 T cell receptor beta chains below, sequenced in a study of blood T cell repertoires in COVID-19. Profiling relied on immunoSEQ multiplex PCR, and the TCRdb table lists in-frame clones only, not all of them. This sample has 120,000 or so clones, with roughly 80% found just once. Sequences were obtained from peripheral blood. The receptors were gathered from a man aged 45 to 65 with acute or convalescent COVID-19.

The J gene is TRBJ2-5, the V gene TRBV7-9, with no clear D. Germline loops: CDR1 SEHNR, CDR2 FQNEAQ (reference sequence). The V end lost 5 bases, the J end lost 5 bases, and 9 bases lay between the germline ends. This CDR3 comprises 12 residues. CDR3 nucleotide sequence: TGTGCCAGCAGCCCGACCGGGGAGACCCAGTACTTC. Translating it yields CASSPTGETQYF.

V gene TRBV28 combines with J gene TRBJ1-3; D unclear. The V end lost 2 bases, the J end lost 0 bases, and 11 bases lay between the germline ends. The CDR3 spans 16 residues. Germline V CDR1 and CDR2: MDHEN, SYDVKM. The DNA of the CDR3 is TGTGCCAGCAGTTTAGAAGAGGGCTACTCTGGAAACACCATATATTTT. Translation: CASSLEEGYSGNTIYF.

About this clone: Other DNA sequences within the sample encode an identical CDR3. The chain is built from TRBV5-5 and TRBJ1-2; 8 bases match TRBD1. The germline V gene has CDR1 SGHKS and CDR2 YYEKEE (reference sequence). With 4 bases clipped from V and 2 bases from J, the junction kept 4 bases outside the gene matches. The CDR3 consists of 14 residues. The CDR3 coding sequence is TGTGCCAGCAGCCCGGGACAGGCGAACTATGGCTACACCTTC. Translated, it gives CASSPGQANYGYTF.

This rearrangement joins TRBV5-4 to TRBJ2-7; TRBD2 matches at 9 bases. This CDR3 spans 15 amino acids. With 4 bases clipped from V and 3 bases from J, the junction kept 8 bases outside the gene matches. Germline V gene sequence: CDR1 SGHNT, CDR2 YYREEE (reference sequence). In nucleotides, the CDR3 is TGTGCCAGCAGCCTAGGGGCTAGCGGGATCTACGAGCAGTACTTC. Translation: CASSLGASGIYEQYF.

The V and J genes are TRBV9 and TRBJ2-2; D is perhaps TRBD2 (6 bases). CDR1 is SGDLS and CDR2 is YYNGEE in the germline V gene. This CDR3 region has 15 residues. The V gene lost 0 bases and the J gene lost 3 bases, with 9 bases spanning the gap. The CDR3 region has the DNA TGTGCCAGCAGCGTAGGTGCGGGATACACCGGGGAGCTGTTTTTT. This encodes CASSVGAGYTGELFF.

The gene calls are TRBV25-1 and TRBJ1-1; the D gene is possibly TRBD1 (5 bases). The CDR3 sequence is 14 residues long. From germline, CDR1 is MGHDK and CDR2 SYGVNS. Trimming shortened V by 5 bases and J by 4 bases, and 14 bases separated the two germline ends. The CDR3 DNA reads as TGTGCCAGCAGTAAGGACACTTGGACCACTGAAGCTTTCTTT. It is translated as CASSKDTWTTEAFF.

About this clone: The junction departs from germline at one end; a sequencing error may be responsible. Written as DNA, the CDR3 is TGTGCCAGCAGCCAAGAAACCGTCGGGTACATTGAGCAGTTCTTC. Protein: CASSQETVGYIEQFF. V usage is TRBV3-1 (or the pseudogene TRBV3-2) and J usage is TRBJ2-1, with D hard to call. Looked up from germline, CDR1 is LGHDT and CDR2 is YNNKEL (reference sequence). CDR3 length: 15 residues.

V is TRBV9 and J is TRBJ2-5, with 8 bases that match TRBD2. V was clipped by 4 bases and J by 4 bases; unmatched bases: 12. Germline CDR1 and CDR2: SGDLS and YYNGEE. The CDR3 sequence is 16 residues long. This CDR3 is CASSLTPGGVGETQYF. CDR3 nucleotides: TGTGCCAGCAGCCTGACCCCGGGGGGGGTCGGAGAGACCCAGTACTTC.

The CDR3: CASKTSGEDTQYF. For the CDR3, the DNA is TGTGCCAGCAAGACTAGCGGGGAAGATACGCAGTATTTT. J is TRBJ2-3 and V is TRBV6-5; 11 bases are a match to TRBD2. The V gene end was trimmed by 7 bases and the J gene end by 5 bases; junction bases not matched to a gene: 2. The CDR3 loop spans 13 amino acids. Germline V CDR1 and CDR2: MNHEY, SVGAGI.

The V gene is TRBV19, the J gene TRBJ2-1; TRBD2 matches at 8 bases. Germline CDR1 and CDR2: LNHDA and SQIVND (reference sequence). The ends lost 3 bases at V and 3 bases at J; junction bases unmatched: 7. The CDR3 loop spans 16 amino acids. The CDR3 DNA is TGTGCCAGTAGTATGATTAGCGGGGACTTCTACAATGAGCAGTTCTTC. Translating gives CASSMISGDFYNEQFF.

The DNA of the CDR3 is TGTGCCAGCTCGCTAGATGCAGGGGCGAATCAGCCCCAGCATTTT. Its protein product is CASSLDAGANQPQHF. The chain links TRBV18 to TRBJ1-5; tentatively, D is TRBD1 (6 bases). Looked up from germline, CDR1 is KGHSH and CDR2 is LQKENI. The CDR3 is 15 residues long. Trimming took off 6 bases at V and 4 bases at J, with 16 bases between the two ends.

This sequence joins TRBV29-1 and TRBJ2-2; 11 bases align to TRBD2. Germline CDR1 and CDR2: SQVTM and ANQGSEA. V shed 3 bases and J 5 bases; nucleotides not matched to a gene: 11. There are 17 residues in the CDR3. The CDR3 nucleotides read TGCAGCGTTGACCCGGGTAGCGGGAGGGCCCGAACCGGGGAGCTGTTTTTT. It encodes CSVDPGSGRARTGELFF.

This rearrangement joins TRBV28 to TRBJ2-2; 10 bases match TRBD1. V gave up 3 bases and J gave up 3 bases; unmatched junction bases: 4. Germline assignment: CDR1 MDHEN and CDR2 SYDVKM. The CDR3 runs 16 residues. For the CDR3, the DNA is TGTGCCAGCAGTTTGCTCGGGACAGGGGACACCGGGGAGCTGTTTTTT. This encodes CASSLLGTGDTGELFF.

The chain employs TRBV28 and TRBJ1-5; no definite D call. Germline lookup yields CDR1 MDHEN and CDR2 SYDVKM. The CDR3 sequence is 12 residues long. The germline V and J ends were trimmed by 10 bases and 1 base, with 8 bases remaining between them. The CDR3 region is CATRGSNQPQHF. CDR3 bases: TGTGCCACCCGAGGGAGCAATCAGCCCCAGCATTTT.

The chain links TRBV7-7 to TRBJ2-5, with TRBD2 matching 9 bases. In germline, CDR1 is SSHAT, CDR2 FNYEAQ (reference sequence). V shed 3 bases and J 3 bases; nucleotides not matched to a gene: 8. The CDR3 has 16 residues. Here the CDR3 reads CASSFSLAGTKETQYF. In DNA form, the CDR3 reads TGTGCCAGCAGCTTCAGTCTAGCGGGGACTAAAGAGACCCAGTACTTC.

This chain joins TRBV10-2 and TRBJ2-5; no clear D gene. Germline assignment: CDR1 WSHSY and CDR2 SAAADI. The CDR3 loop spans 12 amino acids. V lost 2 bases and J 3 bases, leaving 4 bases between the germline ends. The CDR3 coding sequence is TGCGCCAGCAGTGAGCAAAAAGAGACCCAGTACTTC. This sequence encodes CASSEQKETQYF.

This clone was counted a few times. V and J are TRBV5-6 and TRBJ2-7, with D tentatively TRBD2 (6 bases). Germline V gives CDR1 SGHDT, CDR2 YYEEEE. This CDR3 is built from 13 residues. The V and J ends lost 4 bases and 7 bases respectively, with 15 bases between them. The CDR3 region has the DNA TGTGCCAGCAGCCTGGGACTCCCGGGGGAGCAGTACTTC. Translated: CASSLGLPGEQYF. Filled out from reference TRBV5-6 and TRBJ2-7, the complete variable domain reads DAGVTQSPTHLIKTRGQQVTLRCSPKSGHDTVSWYQQALGQGPQFIFQYYEEEERQRGNFPDRFSGHQFPNYSSELNVNALLLGDSALYLCASSLGLPGEQYFGPGTRLTVT.

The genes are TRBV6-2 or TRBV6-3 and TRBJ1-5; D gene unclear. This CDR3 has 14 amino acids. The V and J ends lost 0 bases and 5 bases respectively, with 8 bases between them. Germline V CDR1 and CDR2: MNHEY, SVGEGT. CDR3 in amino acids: CASSYSNKYQPQHF. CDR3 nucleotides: TGTGCCAGCAGTTACTCGAACAAATATCAGCCCCAGCATTTT.

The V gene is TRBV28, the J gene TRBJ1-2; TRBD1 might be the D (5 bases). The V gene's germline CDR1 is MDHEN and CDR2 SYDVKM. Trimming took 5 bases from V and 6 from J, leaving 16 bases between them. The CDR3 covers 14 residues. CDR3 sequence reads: CASSQPGFNHGYTF. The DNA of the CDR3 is TGTGCCAGCAGTCAACCAGGGTTCAACCATGGCTACACCTTC.

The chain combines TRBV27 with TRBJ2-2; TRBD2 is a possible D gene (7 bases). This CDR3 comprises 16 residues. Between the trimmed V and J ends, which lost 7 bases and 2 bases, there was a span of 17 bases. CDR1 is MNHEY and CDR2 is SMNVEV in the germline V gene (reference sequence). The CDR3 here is CASTQGGVKNTGELFF. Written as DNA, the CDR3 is TGTGCCAGCACCCAAGGGGGGGTGAAAAACACCGGGGAGCTGTTTTTT.